Given below is one TCR beta chain in context. V was clipped by 6 bases and J by 7 bases; unmatched bases: 11. Germline-derived CDR1 and CDR2 are DFQATT and SNEGSKA (reference sequence). The CDR3 is made up of 14 amino acids. The source of the sample is a study of blood T cells in healthy people across ages. It was with a sample-barcoded 5' primer and a J-beta primer mix that a second PCR of roughly 6 to 11 cycles was run. Researchers report that each sample yielded at least 3 million CDR3-containing paired-end reads. A single record per CDR3 protein comes from TCRdb applying MiXCR to the 5' RACE reads. The sample has about 780,000 distinct CDR3 sequences; 25% to 30% are singletons. The sample also formed part of further work on T cells of mothers and their children. From that study: The entire RNA extract went into cDNA synthesis at approximately 1.5 ug per 15 ul.

Sequences were obtained from blood. This chain uses TRBV20-1 with TRBJ2-1; 8 bases fit TRBD2. The receptor's source is a boy between 10 and 17 years old in good health. The CDR3 region is CSAPRAGAHNEQFF. DNA for the CDR3: TGCAGTGCACCCCGAGCGGGGGCCCATAATGAGCAGTTCTTC.